This T cell receptor (beta chain) was recorded in a study of beta chain features in type 1 diabetes listed by TCRdb under 2018. In the study overall: Mean age, gender distribution, total cell number and subset yield were not different between patients and healthy donors. The study compared TCRB repertoires of sorted circulating CD4+ T cell subsets between recently diagnosed type 1 diabetes patients and matched healthy donors. Regulatory and stem cell-like memory subsets were isolated from only 8 patients and roughly 8 healthy donors, whereas naive and central memory subsets came from all 30 or so donors. A total of 85 million to 140 million sorted cells were examined across all samples, and the number of cells per subset was strongly correlated with RNA yield. Findings and caveats that apply to the study as a whole: Because cDNA was sequenced instead of genomic DNA, highly expressing activated cells could be over-represented, though the groups showed no difference in activation or CD3 levels. Shorter templates might be favored by PCR, yet because patient and control samples were amplified and corrected together, any such skew would affect both groups equally. In all four CD4+ subsets, TCRB CDR3 length was moderately but significantly shorter in type 1 diabetes patients. HLA sub-analyses involved small numbers of individuals, so any influence of HLA type on TCRB rearrangement remained unresolved. Patients with type 1 diabetes made fewer insertions and deleted more nucleotides at VDJ recombination sites, implying thymic rearrangement abnormalities. The naive, central memory and regulatory TCRB repertoires appeared to resemble one another more closely among patients than among healthy donors.

V is trimmed back by 4 bases and J by 6 bases, and the junction contains 11 bases that no gene match accounts for. The CDR3 runs 16 residues from the cysteine to the phenylalanine. The retained sequence is limited to the CDR3, 48 bases, with the frame set at the first base. Looking up the germline V gene (reference sequence) yields CDR1 SEHNR and CDR2 FQNEAQ. A note on this clone: What antigen it recognizes has not been identified. No quality values exist for individual bases; no much larger clone is one base distant.

A single peripheral blood draw of about 116 mL on average was collected from each donor into heparinised tubes. A BD FACSAria II was used to sort naive, central memory, regulatory and stem cell-like memory CD4+ T cells with a panel that included CD45RO, CCR7, CD25, CD127, CD95 and CD27. All sorted populations exceeded 95% purity. PBMCs were isolated right away by Lymphoprep density gradient centrifugation and were stained directly, without culture. Samples were stained and sorted in pairs, with one healthy donor and one patient per experiment, so that batch effects were minimized. All of the isolated RNA was reverse transcribed with the High Capacity cDNA Reverse Transcription Kit, so expressed TCRB transcripts were sequenced. Deep immunoSEQ sequencing was performed on naive, central memory and regulatory T cell samples, with an average of roughly 3.5 million total reads per sample. After sorted cells were lysed in RLT buffer, RNA was extracted with DNase-treated RNeasy Micro or Mini kits, with the choice depending on cell number. To prevent cross-contamination, every cell subset was processed on its own, while patient and healthy donor samples were processed together. The immunoSEQ multiplex PCR was used to amplify TCRB sequences from cDNA, generating 87-bp fragments that spanned the CDR3 region. Sequencing of the amplicons was performed on the Illumina HiSeq platform. The study's own analysis went as follows. PCR bias was corrected computationally using synthetic template baselines, and reads within Hamming distance 2 were collapsed, with unmergeable singletons discarded. By aligning reads against IMGT, V, D and J genes, CDR3 length, and insertions or deletions at six rearrangement sites were assigned. Within each subset, clonotype counts were normalized to sorted cell number, after which true diversity and Gini coefficients were computed with the tcR R package. Repertoire sharing was quantified using the overlap coefficient calculated on TCRB nucleotide sequences. Out-of-frame TCRB sequences from naive cells were analyzed to stand in for the pre-selection repertoire. The source is immuneACCESS, and TCRdb retained only in-frame sequences with V and J called. Part of the clones is not carried over; for the studies checked, unresolved V genes explain less than half of this, and the remainder is unexplained. V and J calls and clone size follow that table, whereas D and trimming were derived from the DNA. This sample gives roughly 340,000 clones in total; around an eighth of them show up just once. The ten largest clonotypes hold around 0.0099% of the sample.

The sequence was collected from a young woman with type 1 diabetes. This receptor chain uses TRBV7-9 and TRBJ2-1, with 8 junctional bases fitting TRBD2. Material: naive CD4+ T cells from blood. This specimen's cell subset or site label, interpreted: true naive CD4+ T cells. The CDR3 region: CASSSSIGGALNEQFF. Read as DNA, the sequence is TGTGCCAGCAGCTCCTCTATCGGGGGGGCCCTCAATGAGCAGTTCTTC.